A selection of T cell receptor beta chains follows, all from one sample in a study of T-cell reconstitution after alpha-beta-depleted transplantation in children. TCRdb re-called the PCR reads through MiXCR, storing one row per CDR3 protein. Among more than 120,000 distinct CDR3 sequences, 7.5% to 9% were seen once, and the ten largest hold around 18%. Material: PBMCs, mostly from graft donor cells, obtained 180 days after TCRalphabeta/CD19-depleted stem cell transplant. These receptors all stem from a female patient younger than 10 who had a stem cell transplant for congenital amegakaryocytic thrombocytopenia, so the T cells may come from the graft donor. Both conserved end residues are part of each CDR3. Each record gives: V gene, CDR3 length, clone size, D gene, J gene, CDR3 protein, CDR3 DNA. D genes are given only for firm matches. Some rows have no size entry. The others give once, few or many, or a class for an expanded clone.

>TRBV29-1|11|.|.|TRBJ2-7
CSVGEGGGQYF
TGCAGCGTTGGCGAAGGAGGTGGGCAGTACTTC
>TRBV12-3/TRBV12-4|16|many|TRBD1|TRBJ1-5
CASSPRTGGINQPQHF
TGTGCCAGCAGTCCCAGGACAGGGGGGATCAATCAGCCCCAGCATTTT
>TRBV24-1|13|.|.|TRBJ2-1
CATQAPKDNEQFF
TGTGCCACCCAGGCCCCAAAAGACAATGAGCAGTTCTTC
>TRBV3-1|14|many|.|TRBJ1-3
CASSHRGTGNTIYF
TGTGCCAGCAGCCACAGGGGTACCGGAAACACCATATATTTT
>TRBV12-3/TRBV12-4|13|many|.|TRBJ1-1
CASSRAKNTEAFF
TGTGCCAGCAGCCGGGCCAAGAACACTGAAGCTTTCTTT
>TRBV12-3/TRBV12-4|16|few|TRBD2|TRBJ2-3
CASSLRVLAGVGTQYF
TGTGCCAGCAGTCTAAGAGTACTAGCGGGAGTCGGTACGCAGTATTTT
>TRBV30|14|.|.|TRBJ2-1
CAWSGLSSYNEQFF
TGTGCCTGGAGTGGCCTGAGCTCCTACAATGAGCAGTTCTTC
>TRBV12-3/TRBV12-4|17|many|TRBD1|TRBJ2-7
CASSFQLDDRGTYEQYF
TGTGCCAGCAGTTTCCAATTAGACGACAGGGGAACCTACGAGCAGTACTTC
>TRBV20-1|11|.|.|TRBJ2-5
CSAFGKITQYF
TGCAGTGCGTTCGGGAAAATAACCCAGTACTTC
>TRBV20-1|14|.|.|TRBJ2-7
CSARDGSAYYEQYF
TGCAGTGCTAGAGATGGGTCAGCCTACTACGAGCAGTACTTC
>TRBV5-1|14|many|.|TRBJ2-3
CASSPGGNTDTQYF
TGCGCCAGCAGCCCCGGGGGTAACACAGATACGCAGTATTTT
>TRBV28|16|many|.|TRBJ1-5
CASSLWEVREGKPQHF
TGTGCCAGCAGTTTATGGGAGGTCAGGGAGGGGAAGCCCCAGCATTTT
>TRBV6-6|13|few|.|TRBJ2-5
CASSYSMRETQYF
TGTGCCAGCAGTTACTCGATGAGAGAGACCCAGTACTTC
>TRBV20-1|11|many|.|TRBJ2-7
CSARVVDEQYF
TGCAGTGCAAGGGTTGTGGACGAGCAGTACTTC
>TRBV7-2|15|many|.|TRBJ2-1
CASSLAGAPPNEQFF
TGTGCCAGCAGCTTAGCGGGAGCCCCCCCCAATGAGCAGTTCTTC
>TRBV20-1|15|.|TRBD2|TRBJ2-7
CSAESSGSVSYEQYF
TGCAGTGCTGAATCTAGCGGGAGTGTATCCTACGAGCAGTACTTC
>TRBV7-9|16|few|.|TRBJ2-1
CASSHPGHLSYNEQFF
TGTGCCAGCAGCCACCCGGGACACCTCTCCTACAATGAGCAGTTCTTC
>TRBV6-2/TRBV6-3|14|many|.|TRBJ1-5
CASQTGTSWQPQHF
TGTGCCAGCCAGACCGGGACTTCTTGGCAGCCCCAGCATTTT
>TRBV7-6|15|.|TRBD1|TRBJ1-5
CASSSGTGDRQPQHF
TGTGCCAGCAGCTCCGGGACAGGGGATCGTCAGCCCCAGCATTTT
>TRBV4-2|15|many|TRBD1|TRBJ2-3
CASSQERGQADTQYF
TGTGCCAGCAGCCAAGAAAGGGGGCAGGCAGATACGCAGTATTTT
>TRBV7-3|14|.|.|TRBJ2-1
CASSDPPTAGRQFF
TGTGCCAGCAGCGATCCCCCCACGGCGGGTCGGCAGTTCTTC
>TRBV20-1|15|many|.|TRBJ1-5
CSARRGRASNQPQHF
TGCAGTGCTAGGCGGGGCAGGGCTAGCAATCAGCCCCAGCATTTT
>TRBV5-1|15|many|TRBD1|TRBJ2-3
CASSWGGQGIDTQYF
TGCGCCAGCAGCTGGGGGGGACAGGGTATAGATACGCAGTATTTT
>TRBV14|16|many|TRBD2|TRBJ2-2
CASSPTSGRITGELFF
TGTGCCAGCAGCCCGACTAGCGGGAGGATCACCGGGGAGCTGTTTTTT
>TRBV4-1|20|few|TRBD2|TRBJ2-2
CASSQDFGGLAGGSTGELFF
TGCGCCAGCAGCCAAGATTTCGGTGGACTAGCGGGAGGGAGCACCGGGGAGCTGTTTTTT
>TRBV12-3/TRBV12-4|15|many|TRBD2|TRBJ2-7
CASSLDGLAGDEQYF
TGTGCCAGCAGTTTAGATGGACTAGCGGGAGACGAGCAGTACTTC
>TRBV7-6|15|many|.|TRBJ1-2
CASSLNRDGNYGYTF
TGTGCCAGCAGCTTAAACCGGGACGGAAACTATGGCTACACCTTC
>TRBV9|15|.|.|TRBJ2-3
CASSVVGSITDTQYF
TGTGCCAGCAGCGTAGTCGGCAGCATCACAGATACGCAGTATTTT
>TRBV9|17|.|TRBD2|TRBJ2-3
CASSVAGVSGFRDTQYF
TGTGCCAGCAGCGTCGCGGGAGTTTCAGGGTTCAGAGATACGCAGTATTTT
>TRBV20-1|13|.|.|TRBJ1-2
CSASDMGRDGYTF
TGCAGTGCTAGCGACATGGGGAGGGATGGCTACACCTTC
>TRBV18|13|many|.|TRBJ2-1
CASSPQEYNEQFF
TGTGCCAGCTCACCTCAGGAATACAATGAGCAGTTCTTC
>TRBV15|18|few|TRBD2|TRBJ2-6
CATSRVLAGGPGANVLTF
TGTGCCACCAGCAGAGTGTTAGCGGGGGGGCCTGGGGCCAACGTCCTGACTTTC
>TRBV29-1|13|few|.|TRBJ2-3
CSVEEKGADTQYF
TGCAGCGTTGAAGAGAAGGGGGCAGATACGCAGTATTTT
>TRBV11-2|16|few|TRBD2|TRBJ2-3
CASSPPGGLGTDTQYF
TGTGCCAGCAGCCCCCCGGGGGGACTAGGCACAGATACGCAGTATTTT
>TRBV7-9|12|few|.|TRBJ2-1
CASSLNPNEQFF
TGTGCCAGCAGCTTAAATCCCAATGAGCAGTTCTTC
>TRBV6-2/TRBV6-3|16|many|.|TRBJ1-6
CASSILDGNYNSPLHF
TGTGCCAGCAGCATCCTCGACGGAAACTATAATTCACCCCTCCACTTT
>TRBV12-3/TRBV12-4|15|many|.|TRBJ2-7
CASSFLASSSYEQYF
TGTGCCAGCAGTTTTCTGGCTAGCTCATCCTACGAGCAGTACTTC
>TRBV6-4|12|many|.|TRBJ2-2
CASGTGTGELFF
TGTGCCAGCGGCACAGGGACGGGGGAGCTGTTTTTT
>TRBV12-3/TRBV12-4|20|many|.|TRBJ2-3
CASSLWGLGREEPSTDTQYF
TGTGCCAGCAGCTTATGGGGTTTAGGAAGGGAAGAACCTAGCACAGATACGCAGTATTTT
>TRBV7-2|15|.|TRBD1|TRBJ1-6
CASSLTGQGRSPLHF
TGTGCCAGCAGCTTAACAGGACAGGGCAGATCACCCCTCCACTTT
>TRBV12-3/TRBV12-4|13|many|.|TRBJ2-2
CASSLGFTGELFF
TGTGCCAGCAGTTTAGGATTCACCGGGGAGCTGTTTTTT
>TRBV5-4|13|once|.|TRBJ2-7
CASSLVAGHEQYF
TGTGCCAGCAGCTTGGTGGCAGGGCACGAGCAGTACTTC
>TRBV20-1|13|many|TRBD1|TRBJ1-4
CSAGTGGDEKLFF
TGCAGTGCTGGGACAGGGGGAGACGAAAAACTGTTTTTT
>TRBV12-3/TRBV12-4|15|few|TRBD2|TRBJ2-4
CASRQGTSGIYIQYF
TGTGCCAGCAGACAAGGGACTAGCGGGATTTACATTCAGTACTTC
>TRBV12-3/TRBV12-4|14|many|TRBD1|TRBJ2-5
CASSYDRVQETQYF
TGTGCCAGCAGTTATGACAGGGTTCAAGAGACCCAGTACTTC
>TRBV12-3/TRBV12-4|13|many|.|TRBJ2-6
CANRQGGANVLTF
TGTGCTAACAGGCAGGGTGGGGCCAACGTCCTGACTTTC
>TRBV24-1|18|many|TRBD2|TRBJ2-1
CATSEGRLAGSKFDEQFF
TGTGCCACCAGTGAGGGGAGACTAGCGGGAAGTAAGTTCGATGAGCAGTTCTTC
>TRBV20-1|14|many|TRBD1|TRBJ2-7
CSAEGGTGGYEQYF
TGCAGTGCCGAGGGGGGGACAGGGGGCTACGAGCAGTACTTC
>TRBV20-1|14|few|.|TRBJ2-5
CSAGGGEIQETQYF
TGCAGTGCTGGTGGGGGAGAAATCCAAGAGACCCAGTACTTC
>TRBV11-2|15|many|.|TRBJ2-7
CASSLEGRPAYEQYF
TGTGCCAGCAGCTTAGAGGGAAGGCCCGCCTACGAGCAGTACTTC
>TRBV29-1|14|many|TRBD1|TRBJ1-5
CSVEFGTGGQPQHF
TGCAGCGTTGAATTTGGGACAGGGGGCCAGCCCCAGCATTTT
>TRBV12-3/TRBV12-4|18|.|TRBD2|TRBJ2-2
CASTPTRGVAGRTGELFF
TGTGCCAGCACCCCGACCCGCGGGGTAGCGGGGAGAACCGGGGAGCTGTTTTTT
>TRBV28|15|many|TRBD2|TRBJ2-3
CASRTLAEGTDTQYF
TGTGCCAGCAGAACGCTAGCGGAGGGGACAGATACGCAGTATTTT